This note documents a single T cell receptor beta chain sequence. The cohort comprised adults aged about 18 to 90 years residing in approximately 22 US areas. Assay used: immunoSEQ multiplex PCR; TCRdb lists only in-frame clones, some missing. Of about 400,000 clones in the sample, 88% were seen once. The data stem from a study of blood T cell repertoires in COVID-19. Study information: From T cells, B-cell-depleted T cells, or PBMCs came the material, which was cDNA or gDNA.

The CDR3 loop spans 18 amino acids. Germline V gene lookup returns CDR1 KGHSH and CDR2 LQKENI. V lost 5 bases to trimming and J lost 5 bases; unmatched junction nucleotides: 15. The V and J genes are TRBV18 and TRBJ1-6; 7 bases map to TRBD1. The TCR originated in a woman between 40 and 50 years old with acute COVID-19. The sample comprised PBMCs or T cells enriched from blood (not recorded which). The CDR3 region is CASSASIQGGFDNSPLHF. In DNA, the CDR3 is TGTGCCAGCTCAGCAAGTATCCAGGGGGGCTTCGATAATTCACCCCTCCACTTT.